This is a list of T cell receptor beta chains from one sample in a study of regulatory T cells in long-lasting Graves disease. TCRdb re-analysed the multiplex PCR reads in MiXCR, keeping a single row per CDR3 protein. The profile shows some 250,000 distinct CDR3 sequences, more than 15% of them singletons. These data were also filed under a second study, of T cells in Graves' hyperthyroidism and ophthalmopathy.

This material consisted of peripheral blood mononuclear cells (PBMCs), taken at new diagnosis, from a patient treated with antithyroid drugs. The origin of the receptors is a woman in her twenties or thirties with Graves disease. Both conserved end residues are part of each CDR3. A D gene is named only where the DNA matches it firmly. Some rows have no size entry. The others give once, few or many, or a class for an expanded clone.

j_gene,abundance,d_gene,v_gene,CDR3nt,CDR3aa
TRBJ1-1,-,TRBD1,TRBV5-6,TGTGCCAGCAGCCAGGCCGCCGAGGACAGGGGCACTGAAGCTTTCTTT,CASSQAAEDRGTEAFF
TRBJ2-2,-,-,TRBV7-6,TGTGCCAGCAGCTTAGTGACGGCCGGGGAGCTGTTTTTT,CASSLVTAGELFF
TRBJ2-5,-,TRBD2,TRBV7-2,TGTGCCAGCGCCCGGGGGGGGCGGGAGACCCAGTACTTC,CASARGGRETQYF
TRBJ2-7,many,-,TRBV11-3,TGTGCCAGCAGCTTAGGGGGCAGGTCCTACGAGCAGTACTTC,CASSLGGRSYEQYF
TRBJ2-5,-,-,TRBV6-2/TRBV6-3,TGTGCCAGCAGTCCTTGGATGGACCAAGAGACCCAGTACTTC,CASSPWMDQETQYF
TRBJ2-3,many,-,TRBV14,TGTGCCAGCAGCCCTAGTCCGGGACTCACTAGCACAGATACGCAGTATTTT,CASSPSPGLTSTDTQYF
TRBJ2-2,-,-,TRBV20-1,TGCAGTGCCCCGAGAGTGAGTAGCCCTACCGGGGAGCTGTTTTTT,CSAPRVSSPTGELFF
TRBJ2-5,few,-,TRBV5-1,TGCGCCAGCAGCTTGGGAGGGGCCCAAGAGGCCCAGTACTTC,CASSLGGAQEAQYF
TRBJ2-2,-,TRBD1,TRBV20-1,TGCAGTGCTAGAGATGATAGGACAGGGGGCTTCGGGGAGCTGTTTTTT,CSARDDRTGGFGELFF
TRBJ1-5,many,TRBD1,TRBV5-5,TGTGCCAGCAGCTCCCGGACAGGGGGTAATCAGCCCCAGCATTTT,CASSSRTGGNQPQHF
TRBJ2-5,many,-,TRBV7-9,TGTGCCAGCAGCTTAGGCGGTGGGGGCCGACGGGGAGAGACCCAGTACTTC,CASSLGGGGRRGETQYF
TRBJ1-2,-,-,TRBV5-1,TGCGCCGGCAGCTTTAGGGACGCATCTGGCTACACCTTC,CAGSFRDASGYTF
TRBJ1-5,many,TRBD1,TRBV6-5,TGTGCCAGCAGTTCCAACATAATACAGGGGGATCAGCCCCAGCATTTT,CASSSNIIQGDQPQHF
TRBJ1-1,many,TRBD1,TRBV6-2/TRBV6-3,TGTGCCAGCAGGAGGACAGGGAACCCTGAAGCTTTCTTT,CASRRTGNPEAFF
TRBJ2-6,-,-,TRBV7-2,TGTGCCAGCACCCTATATCAGGGGAACTCTGGGGCCAACGTCCTGACTTTC,CASTLYQGNSGANVLTF
TRBJ2-3,few,TRBD2,TRBV19,TGTGCCACCTGGCGGCGGGGGGACACAGATACGCAGTATTTT,CATWRRGDTDTQYF